This T cell receptor (beta chain) came from a study of T cell responses to AZD1222 COVID-19 vaccine. The overall study: Timing groups of about 4 and about 12 weeks for second doses were pooled.

Study-wide results and caveats: After the peak T cell response, and only then, were repertoires sampled. Only six or seven AZD1222 recipients tested seropositive at baseline. Donors were largely white British and mainly female; clonal diversity was possibly underestimated.

The repertoire was sequenced with immunoSEQ multiplex PCR; TCRdb's copy has only in-frame clones and lacks some. The sample yields about 94,000 clones, about 88% seen once. The V gene lost 5 bases and the J gene lost 4 bases, with 12 bases spanning the gap. The CDR3 loop spans 13 amino acids. Germline values: CDR1 SGHNT, CDR2 YYREEE (reference sequence). Points on this clone: No antigen is known for it.

Sequencing used peripheral blood, obtained on day 0 of AZD1222 vaccination. The chain has TRBV5-4 and TRBJ1-2, with D maybe TRBD1 (5 bases). This TCR was sampled from an adult in good health. The CDR3 sequence is CASSPTGVYGYTF. The CDR3, as DNA: TGTGCCAGCAGTCCTACAGGAGTCTATGGCTACACCTTC.